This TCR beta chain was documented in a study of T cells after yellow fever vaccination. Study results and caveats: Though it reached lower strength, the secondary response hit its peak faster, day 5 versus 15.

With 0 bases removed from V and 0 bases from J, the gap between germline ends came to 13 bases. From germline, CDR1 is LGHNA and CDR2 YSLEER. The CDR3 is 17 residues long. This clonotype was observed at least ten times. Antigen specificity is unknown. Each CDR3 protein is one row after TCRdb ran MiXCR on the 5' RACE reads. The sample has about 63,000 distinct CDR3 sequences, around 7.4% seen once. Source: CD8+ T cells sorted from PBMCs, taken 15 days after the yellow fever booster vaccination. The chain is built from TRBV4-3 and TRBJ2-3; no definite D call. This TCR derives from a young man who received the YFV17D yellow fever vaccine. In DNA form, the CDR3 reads TGCGCCAGCAGCCAAGATACCGCACCCGCTAGCACAGATACGCAGTATTTT. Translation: CASSQDTAPASTDTQYF.